This passage covers 14 T cell receptor beta chains from one sample sequenced in a study of tumor-infiltrating lymphocytes in oesophageal squamous cell carcinoma. MiXCR was run by TCRdb on the PCR reads, yielding one entry per CDR3 protein. The table has under 20,000 distinct CDR3 sequences, about 43% seen once; the top ten hold around 31%. What was sequenced was normal esophageal tissue next to the tumor. Receptor source: a female donor with esophageal squamous cell carcinoma.

The CDR3 region is CASSLAGTESTDTQYF. The CDR3 coding sequence is TGTGCCAGCAGCTTAGCGGGGACAGAAAGCACAGATACGCAGTATTTT. The chain is built from TRBV7-6 and TRBJ2-3; TRBD1 matches 7 bases. This CDR3 region has 16 residues. CDR1 and CDR2 from the germline V gene are SGHVS and FNYEAQ. V gave up 0 bases and J gave up 0 bases; unmatched junction bases: 3.

In this sample, this clonotype turned up once. V usage is TRBV7-6 and J usage is TRBJ2-7; the match to TRBD2 covers 8 bases. The DNA matches TRBJ2-6 better at its end, which makes the J call doubtful. Germline V lookup: CDR1 SGHVS, CDR2 FNYEAQ. The CDR3 loop spans 16 amino acids. CDR3 nucleotides: TGTGCCAGCAGCACGGGGGGGGCGAGTGGGGCCAACGTCCTGACTTTC. Protein sequence: CASSTGGASGANVLTF.

This clonotype was seen at least ten times. A read error may produce the germline difference seen at one junction end. V and J are TRBV28 and TRBJ2-1; the D call may be TRBD1 or TRBD2 (5 bases each). Germline-derived CDR1 and CDR2 are MDHEN and SYDVKM. The CDR3 length is 11 residues. For the CDR3, the DNA is TGTGCCAGCAGTTTATGGGGACCACCCAACTTC. Translation gives CASSLWGPPNF.

This chain joins TRBV7-3 and TRBJ2-1; 11 nucleotides line up with TRBD2. Germline CDR1 and CDR2: SGHTA and FQGTGA. V lost 5 bases to trimming and J lost 4 bases; unmatched junction nucleotides: 1. This CDR3 has 14 residues. The CDR3 bases are TGTGCCAGCAGCCCTAGCGGGAGGTACAATGAGCAGTTCTTC. Amino acid sequence: CASSPSGRYNEQFF.

This clonotype was recorded a few times. A much larger clonotype is one base distant, so this may be a read error. The J gene is TRBJ2-3, the V gene TRBV5-1; TRBD2 might be the D (5 bases). TRBJ2-7 explains the end of the DNA better; the J call may be wrong. CDR1 is SGHRS, CDR2 YFSETQ, per germline. The CDR3 is 16 residues long. The CDR3 spells CASSWPPGGSGNEQYF. The CDR3 nucleotides are TGCGCCAGCAGCTGGCCCCCGGGTGGGAGCGGTAATGAGCAGTACTTC.

This clonotype appeared many times. The chain couples TRBV10-1 to TRBJ2-3; no firm D call. Near its end, the DNA agrees better with TRBJ2-7, so the J call may be wrong. The germline V gene has CDR1 WNHNN and CDR2 SYGVQD (reference sequence). The CDR3 length is 13 residues. The CDR3 DNA reads as TGCGCCAGCAGTGAGTCCGCTATCAATGAGCAGTACTTC. Translated: CASSESAINEQYF.

A single count supports this clonotype. The V gene is TRBV7-8, the J gene TRBJ2-1; tentatively, D is TRBD1 (6 bases). TRBJ2-7 matches the DNA end more closely, so the J call is doubtful. Germline V gene lookup returns CDR1 SGHVS and CDR2 FQNEAQ. The CDR3 length is 15 residues. The CDR3 loop reads CASSTNTGLSYEQYF. The CDR3 coding sequence is TGTGCCAGCAGCACCAATACAGGGCTTTCCTACGAGCAGTACTTC.

This sequence joins TRBV7-8 and TRBJ1-1; possible D gene TRBD1, 6 bases. The germline V and J ends were trimmed by 5 bases and 11 bases, with 24 bases remaining between them. Germline values: CDR1 SGHVS, CDR2 FQNEAQ. The CDR3 sequence is 15 residues long. The CDR3 coding sequence is TGTGCCAGCAGCCCCCTTTCACACGGGGGCGTTCGTGCTTTCTTT. Encoded protein: CASSPLSHGGVRAFF.

The J gene is TRBJ1-2, the V gene TRBV15, with D unresolved. V was trimmed by 3 bases and J by 8 bases, leaving 13 bases between them. CDR3 length: 13 amino acids. Germline lookup yields CDR1 LNHNV and CDR2 YYDKDF (reference sequence). The CDR3 loop reads CATSRDRGHGYTF. The CDR3 nucleotides are TGTGCCACCAGCAGGGACCGCGGGCACGGCTACACCTTC.

Judged by abundance, this clonotype is medium-sized. This chain uses TRBV7-2 with TRBJ2-7; D might be TRBD1 (5 bases). V was clipped by 5 bases and J by 2 bases, with 13 bases between them. Germline CDR1 is SGHTA and CDR2 is FQGNSA. There are 14 residues in the CDR3. The CDR3 reads CASSKAVDTYEQYF. The CDR3 DNA reads as TGTGCCAGCAGCAAAGCCGTGGACACCTACGAGCAGTACTTC. The complete variable domain, with remaining parts taken from reference TRBV7-2 and TRBJ2-7, reads GAGVSQSPSNKVTEKGKDVELRCDPISGHTALYWYRQSLGQGLEFLIYFQGNSAPDKSGLPSDRFSAERTGGSVSTLTIQRTQQEDSAVYLCASSKAVDTYEQYFGPGTRLTVT.

V gene TRBV7-1 combines with J gene TRBJ2-1; 9 bases are a match to TRBD1. TRBV7-1 is flagged as an ORF with uncertain function. The CDR3 loop spans 15 amino acids. V was pared by 2 bases and J by 7 bases, with 6 bases of the junction left unmatched. In nucleotides, the CDR3 is TGTGCCAGCAGCTCACCGGGACAGGGTCTAAATGAGCAGTTCTTC. Its protein product is CASSSPGQGLNEQFF.

In this sample, this clonotype turned up many times. The chain carries TRBV7-8 and TRBJ2-7; tentative D call: TRBD1 (5 bases). Germline V gene sequence: CDR1 SGHVS, CDR2 FQNEAQ. V lost 6 bases, J lost 2 bases, and 8 bases lay in between. CDR3 size: 12 residues. The CDR3 bases are TGTGCCAGCAGAACAGGACCCTACGAGCAGTACTTC. It is translated as CASRTGPYEQYF.

This clonotype was picked up many times. The CDR3 is CASSHRRSGTSNEQYF. The CDR3 DNA is TGTGCCAGCAGCCATAGACGTAGCGGGACCTCCAATGAGCAGTACTTC. The chain combines TRBV14 with TRBJ2-7, with 8 bases lining up with TRBD2. The V gene end was trimmed by 3 bases and the J gene end by 7 bases; junction bases not matched to a gene: 14. The CDR3 consists of 16 residues. Germline CDR1 is SGHDN and CDR2 is FVKESK.

V is TRBV11-1 and J is TRBJ1-5; D call uncertain. The CDR3 covers 13 residues. The V end lost 1 base, the J end lost 7 bases, and 8 bases lay between the germline ends. In germline, CDR1 is SGHAT, CDR2 FQDESV (reference sequence). The CDR3 spells CASSLEANQPQHF. CDR3 nucleotide sequence: TGTGCCAGCAGCTTAGAGGCGAACCAGCCCCAGCATTTT.